The 8 T cell receptor beta chains in this list originate from one sample, sequenced in a study of T cell repertoires in cytomegalovirus infection. TCRdb passed the reads through MiXCR, listing each CDR3 protein once. There are some 700,000 distinct CDR3 sequences in the sample; about 40% occur only once, and around 2.8% lies in the top ten. The sample was PBMCs. The receptors stem from a human donor in good health (CMV status not recorded). Some clones in this sample may be carry-over from other donors' samples.

This CDR3 reads CASQRTGVNQPQHF. CDR3 in DNA: TGTGCCAGTCAGAGGACAGGGGTAAATCAGCCCCAGCATTTT. The V and J genes are TRBV19 and TRBJ1-5; 9 bases align to TRBD1. The length of the CDR3 is 14 residues. The germline gives CDR1 LNHDA, CDR2 SQIVND (reference sequence). V gave up 8 bases and J gave up 4 bases; unmatched junction bases: 6.

In this sample, this clonotype turned up once. This chain uses TRBV28 with TRBJ1-6; D may be TRBD1 (6 bases). Germline V CDR1 and CDR2: MDHEN, SYDVKM. The CDR3 extends over 15 amino acids. V was clipped by 0 bases and J by 7 bases, with 10 bases between them. The CDR3 spells CASSLWMGTNSPLHF. The CDR3 DNA reads TGTGCCAGCAGTTTATGGATGGGGACAAATTCACCCCTCCACTTT.

This clonotype was found once. Germline is not matched at one junction end, which may reflect a read error. This rearrangement joins TRBV5-3 to TRBJ2-5; TRBD1 agrees at 8 bases. TRBV5-3 is given ORF status, its function remaining uncertain. The CDR3 is made up of 15 amino acids. CDR3 in DNA: TGTGCCAGCAGCTTCAGGACAGGGATTCAAGAGACCCAGTACTTC. Protein product: CASSFRTGIQETQYF.

This chain uses TRBV14 with TRBJ1-5, with a tentative D call TRBD1 (5 bases). The CDR3 covers 14 residues. CDR1 is SGHDN and CDR2 is FVKESK in the germline V gene. V was clipped by 4 bases and J by 4 bases, with 11 bases between them. The CDR3 DNA reads as TGTGCCAGCAGCCCCTGCCGGGGGAATCAGCCCCAGCATTTT. This codes for CASSPCRGNQPQHF.

This clonotype appeared a few times. The chain uses TRBV12-3 or TRBV12-4 and TRBJ1-5, with a possible D match to TRBD1 (5 bases). The CDR3 runs 16 residues. V lost 3 bases to trimming and J lost 1 base, with 13 bases between them. Here the CDR3 reads CASSFYFEGSNQPQHF. CDR3 in DNA: TGTGCCAGCAGTTTCTATTTCGAGGGGAGCAATCAGCCCCAGCATTTT.

This rearrangement joins TRBV7-2 to TRBJ2-3; 7 bases map to TRBD1. Germline assignment: CDR1 SGHTA and CDR2 FQGNSA. With V trimmed by 8 bases and J by 6 bases, 8 bases remained unmatched. This CDR3 region has 13 residues. The DNA for the CDR3 is TGTGCCAGCCAGGGACAGACGGACGATACGCAGTATTTT. This encodes CASQGQTDDTQYF.

This chain joins TRBV6-4 and TRBJ2-1; D gene uncertain. In germline, CDR1 is MRHNA, CDR2 SNTAGT. Trimming removed 6 bases at V and 5 bases at J, with 14 bases between. The CDR3 runs to 14 residues. In DNA, the CDR3 is TGTGCCAGCAGCGCCTTTTGGTGGGACAATGAGCAGTTCTTC. Translation: CASSAFWWDNEQFF.

The rearrangement links TRBV6-2 or TRBV6-3 to TRBJ2-3; TRBD1 matches at 9 bases. Losses at the gene ends were 6 bases for V and 2 bases for J; bases not matched to a gene: 9. CDR1 is MNHEY, CDR2 SVGEGT, per germline. This CDR3 spans 16 amino acids. CDR3 DNA: TGTGCCAGCAGCTATTTCAGGGACAGGGCCACAGATACGCAGTATTTT. This translates into CASSYFRDRATDTQYF.